The rows below give T cell receptor beta chains drawn from one sample of a study of human T cells and chemical hapten exposure. TCRdb called the RACE reads again in MiXCR, with one record for every CDR3 protein. The repertoire has some 98,000 distinct CDR3 sequences, roughly 10% of them found once; the top ten carry approximately 3.4%. Specimen: whole blood, collected in connection with sensitization to the hapten diphenylcyclopropenone (DPC). The origin of the receptors is a woman in her sixties or seventies with alopecia areata. Some clones in this sample may be carry-over from other donors' samples. Both conserved end residues are part of each CDR3. Each record gives: J gene, D gene, clone size, V gene, CDR3 protein, CDR3 DNA. D genes are given only for firm matches. The size field is filled for only some rows; it gives once, few, many or a size class.

j_gene: TRBJ2-1; d_gene: NA; abundance: few; v_gene: TRBV7-3; CDR3aa: CASSFNAGDNEQFF; CDR3nt: TGTGCCAGCAGCTTTAATGCAGGGGACAATGAGCAGTTCTTC
j_gene: TRBJ1-5; d_gene: NA; abundance: NA; v_gene: TRBV5-1; CDR3aa: CASSYFGNQPQHF; CDR3nt: TGCGCCAGCAGCTACTTTGGCAATCAGCCCCAGCATTTT
j_gene: TRBJ1-1; d_gene: NA; abundance: many; v_gene: TRBV5-1; CDR3aa: CASTLDMNTEAFF; CDR3nt: TGCGCCAGCACCCTAGACATGAACACTGAAGCTTTCTTT
j_gene: TRBJ2-2; d_gene: TRBD2; abundance: few; v_gene: TRBV12-3/TRBV12-4; CDR3aa: CASSSGLAGVGELFF; CDR3nt: TGTGCCAGCAGTTCGGGACTAGCGGGGGTCGGGGAGCTGTTTTTT
j_gene: TRBJ2-7; d_gene: NA; abundance: few; v_gene: TRBV18; CDR3aa: CASLTGYEQYF; CDR3nt: TGTGCCAGCCTAACGGGCTACGAGCAGTACTTC
j_gene: TRBJ2-1; d_gene: TRBD2; abundance: many; v_gene: TRBV6-6; CDR3aa: CASTRLAGDNEQFF; CDR3nt: TGTGCCAGCACAAGGCTAGCGGGGGACAATGAGCAGTTCTTC
j_gene: TRBJ2-1; d_gene: NA; abundance: once; v_gene: TRBV30; CDR3aa: CAWRQAGRQFF; CDR3nt: TGTGCCTGGAGACAGGCCGGGCGGCAGTTCTTC
j_gene: TRBJ2-3; d_gene: NA; abundance: NA; v_gene: TRBV7-9; CDR3aa: CASSVGTFVRTDTQYF; CDR3nt: TGTGCCAGCAGCGTCGGGACATTTGTTCGAACAGATACGCAGTATTTT
j_gene: TRBJ2-7; d_gene: TRBD2; abundance: few; v_gene: TRBV4-2; CDR3aa: CASSQRQAGGNTYEQYF; CDR3nt: TGTGCCAGCAGCCAAAGGCAAGCGGGGGGGAACACCTACGAGCAGTACTTC
j_gene: TRBJ2-5; d_gene: TRBD2; abundance: many; v_gene: TRBV7-2; CDR3aa: CASSPGLLYQYF; CDR3nt: TGTGCCAGCAGCCCGGGACTACTATACCAGTACTTC
j_gene: TRBJ2-3; d_gene: NA; abundance: NA; v_gene: TRBV19; CDR3aa: CATGSRPDTQYF; CDR3nt: TGTGCCACGGGCAGCCGTCCAGATACGCAGTATTTT
j_gene: TRBJ1-1; d_gene: NA; abundance: few; v_gene: TRBV12-3/TRBV12-4; CDR3aa: CASSPAGTEAFF; CDR3nt: TGTGCCAGCAGTCCGGCGGGCACTGAAGCTTTCTTT
j_gene: TRBJ2-2; d_gene: NA; abundance: few; v_gene: TRBV9; CDR3aa: CASSARQDPSYGELFF; CDR3nt: TGTGCCAGCAGCGCAAGACAGGACCCCTCTTACGGGGAGCTGTTTTTT
j_gene: TRBJ2-7; d_gene: TRBD1; abundance: many; v_gene: TRBV27; CDR3aa: CASRLNRGYSYEQYF; CDR3nt: TGTGCCAGCAGGCTTAACAGGGGGTACTCCTACGAGCAGTACTTC
j_gene: TRBJ2-3; d_gene: NA; abundance: many; v_gene: TRBV23-1; CDR3aa: CASSQSREPTGDTQYF; CDR3nt: TGCGCCAGCAGTCAATCGAGGGAGCCCACGGGAGATACGCAGTATTTT
j_gene: TRBJ2-7; d_gene: NA; abundance: many; v_gene: TRBV7-9; CDR3aa: CASSLGVAGEQYF; CDR3nt: TGTGCCAGCAGCTTAGGAGTGGCCGGCGAGCAGTACTTC
j_gene: TRBJ2-7; d_gene: NA; abundance: many; v_gene: TRBV28; CDR3aa: CASSPPGRTYEQYF; CDR3nt: TGTGCCAGCAGTCCCCCGGGGCGGACCTACGAGCAGTACTTC
j_gene: TRBJ2-3; d_gene: TRBD2; abundance: NA; v_gene: TRBV5-1; CDR3aa: CASRPTPSGGATDTQYF; CDR3nt: TGCGCCAGCAGACCCACCCCCAGCGGGGGGGCGACAGATACGCAGTATTTT